Below, 25 T cell receptor beta chains from the same sample are listed, as sequenced in a study of T-cell memory formation after mild COVID-19. One entry per CDR3 protein, called by TCRdb with MiXCR from the 5' RACE reads. The sample has 110,000 to 150,000 distinct CDR3 sequences; about 14% are singletons. The sample comprised PBMCs or a T cell subset sorted from them (not recorded which). Receptor source: an adult woman who had mild COVID-19 (a few samples of this study predate the infection). Cell type and time point are not known.

V gene TRBV20-1 combines with J gene TRBJ2-7; 7 nucleotides line up with TRBD2. V shed 2 bases, J shed 3 bases, and the junction held 7 bases outside the gene matches. Germline CDR1 reads DFQATT; CDR2 reads SNEGSKA (reference sequence). This CDR3 region has 14 residues. The CDR3 bases are TGCAGTGCTAGAATCAGCGGGAAAAACTACGAGCAGTACTTC. Its protein is CSARISGKNYEQYF.

The chain recombines TRBV4-1 with TRBJ1-2, with 9 bases aligning to TRBD1. The J segment lost 4 bases and the V segment lost 1 base, leaving 10 bases of the junction unmatched. The CDR3 is 17 amino acids. The V gene's germline CDR1 is MGHRA and CDR2 YSYEKL. The CDR3 region is CASSQGQGGGSIYGYTF. CDR3 sequence (DNA): TGCGCCAGCAGCCAAGGACAGGGGGGAGGAAGCATCTATGGCTACACCTTC.

This clonotype was found a few times. J is TRBJ2-1 and V is TRBV20-1; 8 nucleotides agree with TRBD2. The V gene end was trimmed by 2 bases and the J gene end by 9 bases; junction bases not matched to a gene: 12. From germline, CDR1 is DFQATT and CDR2 SNEGSKA (reference sequence). The CDR3 spans 15 residues. This chain's CDR3 is CSARYSGAPWGEQFF. The CDR3 nucleotides are TGCAGTGCTAGATATAGCGGGGCCCCTTGGGGTGAGCAGTTCTTC.

This clonotype was seen a few times. This chain links TRBV5-6 with TRBJ2-7; D uncertain. CDR1 and CDR2 (germline): SGHDT, YYEEEE. The CDR3 loop spans 14 amino acids. V lost 4 bases and J lost 1, with 12 bases in between. The DNA for the CDR3 is TGTGCCAGCAGCGCCCCGGGCCGATCCTACGAGCAGTACTTC. Residues: CASSAPGRSYEQYF.

The chain couples TRBV4-1 to TRBJ2-3; 10 nucleotides line up with TRBD2. Germline V lookup: CDR1 MGHRA, CDR2 YSYEKL. The CDR3 contains 17 residues. J gave up 7 bases and V 0 bases, and 10 bases lay outside the gene matches. CDR3 in DNA: TGCGCCAGCAGCCAAGATCAGCGGGAGGGCCGGAGAAATACGCAGTATTTT. As protein: CASSQDQREGRRNTQYF.

Only a few counts were recorded for this clonotype. V usage is TRBV7-9 and J usage is TRBJ2-7, with D perhaps matching TRBD1 or TRBD2 (5 bases each). CDR1 and CDR2 (germline): SEHNR, FQNEAQ (reference sequence). The V end was cut by 4 bases, the J end by 0 bases, with 13 bases between. The CDR3 runs 15 residues. CDR3 amino acids: CASSSWDRFSYEQYF. The DNA for the CDR3 is TGTGCCAGCAGCTCCTGGGACCGCTTCTCCTACGAGCAGTACTTC.

This clonotype was detected only a few times. The CDR3 reads CSASGTGANTEAFF. CDR3 DNA sequence: TGCAGTGCTAGCGGGACAGGGGCTAACACTGAAGCTTTCTTT. J is TRBJ1-1 and V is TRBV20-1; TRBD1 matches at 10 bases. Germline-derived CDR1 and CDR2 are DFQATT and SNEGSKA (reference sequence). V gave up 3 bases and J gave up 2 bases; unmatched junction bases: 3. This CDR3 has 14 residues.

This clonotype was counted only a few times. The chain couples TRBV4-3 to TRBJ2-7; perhaps TRBD2 as D (5 bases). This CDR3 spans 14 amino acids. In germline, CDR1 is LGHNA, CDR2 YSLEER. The ends were cut back, 3 bases at V and 4 bases at J, with 13 bases in the middle. The CDR3 DNA sequence: TGCGCCAGCAGCCAGGGAGAAGATGCATACGAGCAGTACTTC. This sequence encodes CASSQGEDAYEQYF.

The chain carries TRBV12-3 or TRBV12-4 and TRBJ1-4; D ambiguous. The CDR3 length is 15 residues. Trimming shortened V by 5 bases and J by 4 bases, and 14 bases separated the two germline ends. CDR3 protein: CASSPWGSGNEKLFF. The DNA for the CDR3 is TGTGCCAGCAGTCCCTGGGGTAGTGGTAATGAAAAACTGTTTTTT.

This clonotype was recorded many times. This rearrangement joins TRBV7-8 to TRBJ2-3; 9 bases map to TRBD2. The CDR3 extends over 14 amino acids. V gave up 4 bases and J gave up 2 bases; unmatched junction bases: 1. The V gene's germline CDR1 is SGHVS and CDR2 FQNEAQ. DNA for the CDR3: TGTGCCAGCAGCTCTAGCGGGGTCACAGATACGCAGTATTTT. This gives the protein CASSSSGVTDTQYF.

This chain joins TRBV7-6 and TRBJ2-2; the D gene could be TRBD1 or TRBD2 (5 bases each). CDR3 length: 16 amino acids. The V end was cut by 1 base, the J end by 4 bases, with 13 bases between. The germline V gene encodes CDR1 SGHVS and CDR2 FNYEAQ. The CDR3 reads CASSLGTPGRTGELFF. In nucleotides, the CDR3 is TGTGCCAGCAGCTTAGGGACTCCGGGACGCACCGGGGAGCTGTTTTTT. The full variable domain, in which reference TRBV7-6 and TRBJ2-2 provide the parts outside the CDR3, is GAGVSQSPRYKVTKRGQDVALRCDPISGHVSLYWYRQALGQGPEFLTYFNYEAQQDKSGLPNDRFSAERPEGSISTLTIQRTEQRDSAMYRCASSLGTPGRTGELFFGEGSRLTVL.

This clonotype has more than one count but fewer than ten. V gene TRBV5-5 combines with J gene TRBJ1-2; 8 bases match TRBD1. This CDR3 has 16 residues. Germline V gene data show CDR1 as SGHKS and CDR2 as YYEKEE (reference sequence). V gave up 1 base and J gave up 7 bases; unmatched junction bases: 12. CDR3 bases: TGTGCCAGCAGCTTGTTTGGACAGGGCGTCCCTCCTGGCTACACCTTC. This encodes CASSLFGQGVPPGYTF.

A few counts support this clonotype. The chain joins TRBV12-3 or TRBV12-4 to TRBJ2-1; D is undetermined. V dropped 5 bases and J dropped 3 bases, with 11 bases sitting between them. The CDR3 spans 14 residues. CDR3 sequence reads: CASSPLTRYNEQFF. The CDR3, as DNA: TGTGCCAGCAGTCCCTTGACCCGCTACAATGAGCAGTTCTTC.

The table lists this clonotype with a few counts. The J gene is TRBJ2-1, the V gene TRBV11-3; no clear D gene. The V gene lost 0 bases and the J gene lost 9 bases, with 9 bases spanning the gap. Germline loops: CDR1 SGHNT, CDR2 YENEEA. The CDR3 length is 13 residues. The CDR3 bases are TGTGCCAGCAGCTTAGACCCTCCACCTGAGCAGTTCTTC. This translates into CASSLDPPPEQFF.

In this sample, this clonotype turned up many times. This chain uses TRBV6-5 with TRBJ2-7; no firm D call. Germline V gene data show CDR1 as MNHEY and CDR2 as SVGAGI. This CDR3 is built from 19 residues. V lost 5 bases and J 4 bases, leaving 30 bases between the germline ends. CDR3 in DNA: TGTGCCAGCAGTCAACCCCGGCCATATGTTAAAGCAGACGTTTACGAGCAGTACTTC. This encodes CASSQPRPYVKADVYEQYF.

J is TRBJ2-2 and V is TRBV21-1; the table assigns TRBD2, which was not confirmed against the DNA. TRBV21-1 has pseudogene status. The CDR3 extends over 16 amino acids. The CDR3 spells CASSTYQREKTGELFF. The CDR3 DNA sequence: TGTGCCAGCAGCACCTACCAGCGGGAGAAAACCGGGGAGCTGTTTTTT.

The chain couples TRBV11-3 to TRBJ2-5; D gene unclear. The CDR3 extends over 13 amino acids. The germline gives CDR1 SGHNT, CDR2 YENEEA. Between the trimmed V and J ends, which lost 5 bases and 6 bases, there was a span of 13 bases. The CDR3 sequence is CASSTPGKKTQYF. The CDR3 nucleotides are TGTGCCAGCAGCACGCCCGGAAAGAAGACCCAGTACTTC.

There are a few counts of this clonotype. The chain employs TRBV27 and TRBJ1-1; no definite D call. Between the trimmed V and J ends, which lost 5 bases and 2 bases, there was a span of 15 bases. There are 15 residues in the CDR3. CDR1 is MNHEY, CDR2 SMNVEV, per germline (reference sequence). The CDR3 loop is CASSLGWGINTEAFF. In DNA, the CDR3 is TGTGCCAGCAGTCTCGGGTGGGGAATTAACACTGAAGCTTTCTTT.

This sequence joins TRBV4-1 and TRBJ1-3; no reliable D call. Trimming left V 1 base short and J 1 base short, with 14 bases between. This CDR3 is built from 17 residues. Germline-derived CDR1 and CDR2 are MGHRA and YSYEKL. This CDR3 reads CASSQAMAVRSGNTIYF. The CDR3 DNA reads TGCGCCAGCAGCCAAGCGATGGCAGTCAGGTCTGGAAACACCATATATTTT.

This clonotype was recorded a few times. This chain connects TRBV4-1 to TRBJ1-2, with TRBD1 identical over 7 bases. Trimming removed 0 bases from V and 7 bases from J; junction bases left unmatched: 8. The CDR3 runs to 15 residues. Per the germline V gene, CDR1 is MGHRA and CDR2 is YSYEKL. CDR3 protein: CASSQEADRVGGYTF. DNA of the CDR3: TGCGCCAGCAGCCAAGAGGCAGACAGGGTGGGTGGCTACACCTTC.

The table lists this clonotype with a few counts. V usage is TRBV6-6 and J usage is TRBJ1-2; D gene ambiguous. Germline CDR1 and CDR2: MNHNY and SVGAGI (reference sequence). The CDR3 consists of 12 residues. Trimming left V 9 bases short and J 4 bases short, with 12 bases between. The CDR3: CASTTGLYGYTF. The CDR3 DNA is TGTGCCAGTACAACGGGTCTCTATGGCTACACCTTC.

This clonotype was seen a few times. The chain recombines TRBV7-8 with TRBJ1-1, with D unclear. There are 13 residues in the CDR3. The V end was cut by 2 bases, the J end by 5 bases, with 9 bases between. Germline values: CDR1 SGHVS, CDR2 FQNEAQ. The CDR3 bases are TGTGCCAGCAGCTTATTCGGGGTGACTGAAGCTTTCTTT. It specifies CASSLFGVTEAFF.

This sequence joins TRBV20-1 and TRBJ1-1; possibly TRBD1 for D (5 bases). This CDR3 has 15 residues. V was trimmed by 5 bases and J by 5 bases, leaving 21 bases between them. Germline V CDR1 and CDR2: DFQATT, SNEGSKA (reference sequence). CDR3 sequence reads: CSAPRLGRWDTEAFF. The CDR3 DNA follows: TGCAGTGCTCCTAGATTGGGGCGCTGGGATACTGAAGCTTTCTTT.

Notes on this clonotype: Given a much more abundant clone one base away, this may be a read error. The chain employs TRBV5-1 and TRBJ2-2; D is unresolved. This CDR3 is built from 14 residues. Germline assignment: CDR1 SGHRS and CDR2 YFSETQ. CDR3 residues: CASSLGTDTWELFF. In DNA, the CDR3 is TGCGCCAGCAGCCTGGGCACCGACACCTGGGAGCTGTTTTTT. Complete variable domain (other parts from reference TRBV5-1 and TRBJ2-2): KAGVTQTPRYLIKTRGQQVTLSCSPISGHRSVSWYQQTPGQGLQFLFEYFSETQRNKGNFPGRFSGRQFSNSRSEMNVSTLELGDSALYLCASSLGTDTWELFFGEGSRLTVL.

The table lists this clonotype with a few counts. The chain has TRBV6-6 and TRBJ2-1; no reliable D call. CDR1 and CDR2 from the germline V gene are MNHNY and SVGAGI (reference sequence). The CDR3 covers 17 residues. Deletions cut 2 bases from V and 6 bases from J, with 20 bases between. DNA for the CDR3: TGTGCCAGCAGTTACGAGTCAGGCGTATACCTTCCCAATGAGCAGTTCTTC. Protein sequence: CASSYESGVYLPNEQFF.